This T cell receptor (beta chain) originates from a study of T-cell memory formation after mild COVID-19. Trimming took 4 bases from V and 3 from J, leaving 13 bases between them. The CDR3 runs 15 residues. Germline loops: CDR1 LNHDA, CDR2 SQIVND (reference sequence). Via MiXCR, TCRdb re-called the 5' RACE reads, giving one row per CDR3 protein. The table lists 450,000 to 650,000 distinct CDR3 sequences, roughly 20% of them singletons. This TCR came from an adult woman who had mild COVID-19 (a few samples of this study predate the infection). Cell type and time point are not known. The chain recombines TRBV19 with TRBJ1-5; tentative D call: TRBD1 (5 bases). Sequenced material: PBMCs or a T cell subset sorted from them (not recorded which). As DNA, the CDR3 is TGTGCCAGTAGTAAGGTGGGACCGCTCAATCAGCCCCAGCATTTT. It encodes CASSKVGPLNQPQHF.